Below are 3 T cell receptor beta chains sequenced from a single sample in a study of T cells in women clearing cervical HPV infection. The method was immunoSEQ multiplex PCR; TCRdb's version includes in-frame clones alone and lacks a portion of them. The repertoire table contains more than 30,000 clones. The specimen was blood buffy coat. All receptors come from a woman between 18 and 70 years old with a cervical HPV16 infection that either progressed to CIN3+ or cleared (not recorded which).

A remark on this clone: The CDR3 end lies 3 residues beyond the end of the read and is filled in from the germline J gene. The chain recombines TRBV7-9 with TRBJ2-5; a possible D gene is TRBD2 (5 bases). The germline V gene has CDR1 SEHNR and CDR2 FQNEAQ (reference sequence). V was cut by 3 bases and J by 4 bases, with 12 bases left in between. The CDR3 runs to 14 residues. CDR3 DNA (partial): TGTGCCAGCAGCTTCCCCCTAGCTGGAGAGACC. It codes for CASSFPLAGET. Given in full, the CDR3 is CASSFPLAGETQYF.

Concerning this clone: The read terminates 3 residues ahead of where the CDR3 ends, so the germline J gene completes it. This rearrangement joins TRBV5-6 to TRBJ2-7; 10 positions agree with TRBD1. The CDR3 consists of 14 residues. CDR1 is SGHDT and CDR2 is YYEEEE in the germline V gene. The J segment lost 2 bases and the V segment lost 4 bases, leaving 3 bases of the junction unmatched. CDR3 bases read: TGTGCCAGCAGCGACGGGACAGGGGCCTACGAG. Translating it yields CASSDGTGAYE. The whole CDR3 protein is CASSDGTGAYEQYF.

In the case of this clone: The CDR3 end is not reached by the read, which stops 3 residues before it; the germline J gene fills it in. The J gene is TRBJ1-2, the V gene TRBV29-1; D is perhaps TRBD1 (5 bases). Germline V gives CDR1 SQVTM, CDR2 ANQGSEA. The length of the CDR3 is 13 residues. Partial CDR3 DNA: TGCAGCGTTGAAGGCAGGGAACCCTACGAC. It yields the protein CSVEGREPYD. The entire CDR3 sequence reads CSVEGREPYDYTF. The whole variable domain, remainder taken from reference TRBV29-1 and TRBJ1-2, is SAVISQKPSRDICQRGTSLTIQCQVDSQVTMMFWYRQQPGQSLTLIATANQGSEATYESGFVIDKFPISRPNLTFSTLTVSNMSPEDSSIYLCSVEGREPYDYTFGSGTRLTVV.